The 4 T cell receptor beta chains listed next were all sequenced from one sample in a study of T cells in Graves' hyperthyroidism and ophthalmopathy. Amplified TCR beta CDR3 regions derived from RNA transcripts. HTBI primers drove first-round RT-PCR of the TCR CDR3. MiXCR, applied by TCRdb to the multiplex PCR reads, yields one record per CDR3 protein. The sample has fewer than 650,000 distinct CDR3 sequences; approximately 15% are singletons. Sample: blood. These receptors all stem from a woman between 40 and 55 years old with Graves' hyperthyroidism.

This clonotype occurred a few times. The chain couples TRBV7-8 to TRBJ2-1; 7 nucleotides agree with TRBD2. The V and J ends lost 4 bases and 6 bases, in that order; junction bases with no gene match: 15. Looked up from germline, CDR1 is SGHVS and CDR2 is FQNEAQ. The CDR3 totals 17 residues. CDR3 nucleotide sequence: TGTGCCAGCAGCTCGAGGGAGGGTTTTGGATCCCCCAATGAGCAGTTCTTC. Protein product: CASSSREGFGSPNEQFF.

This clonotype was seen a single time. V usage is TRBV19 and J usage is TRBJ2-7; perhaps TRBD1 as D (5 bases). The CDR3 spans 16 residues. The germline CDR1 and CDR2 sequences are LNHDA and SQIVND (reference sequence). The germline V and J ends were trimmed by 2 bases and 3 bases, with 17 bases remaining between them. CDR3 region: CASSIRTTVSSYEQYF. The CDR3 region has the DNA TGTGCCAGTAGTATAAGGACAACTGTCAGTAGCTACGAGCAGTACTTC.

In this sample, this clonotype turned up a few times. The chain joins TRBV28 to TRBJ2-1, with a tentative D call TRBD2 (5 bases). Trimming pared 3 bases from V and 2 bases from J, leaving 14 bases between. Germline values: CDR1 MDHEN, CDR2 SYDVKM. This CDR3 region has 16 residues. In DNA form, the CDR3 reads TGTGCCAGCAGTTTGAGGACTGAACTGCCCTACAATGAGCAGTTCTTC. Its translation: CASSLRTELPYNEQFF. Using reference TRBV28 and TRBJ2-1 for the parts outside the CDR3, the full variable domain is DVKVTQSSRYLVKRTGEKVFLECVQDMDHENMFWYRQDPGLGLRLIYFSYDVKMKEKGDIPEGYSVSREKKERFSLILESASTNQTSMYLCASSLRTELPYNEQFFGPGTRLTVL.

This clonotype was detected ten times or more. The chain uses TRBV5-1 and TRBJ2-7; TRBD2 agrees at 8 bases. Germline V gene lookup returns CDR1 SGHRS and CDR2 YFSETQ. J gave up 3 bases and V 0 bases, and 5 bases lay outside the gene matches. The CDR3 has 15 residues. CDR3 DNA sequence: TGCGCCAGCAGCTTGGACTCCGGGACTAGCTACGAGCAGTACTTC. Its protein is CASSLDSGTSYEQYF. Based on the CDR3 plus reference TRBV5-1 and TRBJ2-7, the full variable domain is KAGVTQTPRYLIKTRGQQVTLSCSPISGHRSVSWYQQTPGQGLQFLFEYFSETQRNKGNFPGRFSGRQFSNSRSEMNVSTLELGDSALYLCASSLDSGTSYEQYFGPGTRLTVT.